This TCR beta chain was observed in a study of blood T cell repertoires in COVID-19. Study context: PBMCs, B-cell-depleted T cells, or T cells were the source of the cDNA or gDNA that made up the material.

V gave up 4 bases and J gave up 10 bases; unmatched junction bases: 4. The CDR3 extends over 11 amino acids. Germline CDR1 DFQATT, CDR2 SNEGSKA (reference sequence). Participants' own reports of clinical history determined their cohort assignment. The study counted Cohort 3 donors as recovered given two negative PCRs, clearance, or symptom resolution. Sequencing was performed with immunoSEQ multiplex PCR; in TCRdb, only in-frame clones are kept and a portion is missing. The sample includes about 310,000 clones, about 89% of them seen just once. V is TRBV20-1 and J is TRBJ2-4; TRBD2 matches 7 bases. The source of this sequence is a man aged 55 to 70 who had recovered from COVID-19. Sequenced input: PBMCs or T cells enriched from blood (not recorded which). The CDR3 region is CSATLGGIQYF. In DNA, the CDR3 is TGCAGTGCTACCTTGGGAGGGATTCAGTACTTC.